One T cell receptor (beta chain) is described in this entry. The data stem from a study of PD-L1 blockade in urothelial cancer. The data were produced by immunoSEQ multiplex PCR, yet TCRdb's version contains in-frame clones alone and is incomplete. The sample lists under 70,000 clones, 65% to 90% occurring once. CDR3 size: 14 residues. The V segment lost 7 bases and the J segment 3 bases; nucleotides outside the gene matches: 4. CDR1 is MNHEY, CDR2 SVGAGI, per germline. The time point is: pretreatment peripheral blood. The chain links TRBV6-5 to TRBJ1-1, with 11 nucleotides matching TRBD1. This clonotype was obtained from a man between 65 and 85 years old with urothelial cancer. The material was PBMCs, obtained around atezolizumab (anti-PD-L1) treatment. The CDR3 DNA follows: TGTGCCAGCACCCGGGACAGGGGGGACACTGAAGCTTTCTTT. Its protein product is CASTRDRGDTEAFF.